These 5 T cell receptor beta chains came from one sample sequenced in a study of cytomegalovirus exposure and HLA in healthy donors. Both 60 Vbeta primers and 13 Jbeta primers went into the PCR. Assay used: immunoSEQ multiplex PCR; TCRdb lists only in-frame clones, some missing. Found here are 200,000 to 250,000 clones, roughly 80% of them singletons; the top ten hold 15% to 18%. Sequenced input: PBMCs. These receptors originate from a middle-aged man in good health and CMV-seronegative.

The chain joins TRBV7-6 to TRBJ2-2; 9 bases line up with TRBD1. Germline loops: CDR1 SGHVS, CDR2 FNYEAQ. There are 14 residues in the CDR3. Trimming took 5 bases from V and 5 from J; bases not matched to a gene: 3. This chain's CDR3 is CASSIQGATGELFF. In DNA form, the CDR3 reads TGTGCCAGCAGCATACAGGGGGCTACCGGGGAGCTGTTTTTT.

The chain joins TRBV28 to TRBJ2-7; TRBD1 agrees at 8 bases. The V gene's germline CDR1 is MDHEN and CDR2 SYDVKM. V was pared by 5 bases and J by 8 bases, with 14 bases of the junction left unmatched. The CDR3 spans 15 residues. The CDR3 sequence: CASSTQTGDFSKQYF. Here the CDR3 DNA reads TGTGCCAGCAGTACCCAGACAGGGGACTTTTCCAAGCAGTACTTC.

CDR3 in amino acids: CASTRTVVSETQYF. The CDR3 nucleotides are TGTGCCAGCACAAGAACAGTGGTCTCAGAGACCCAGTACTTC. The V gene is TRBV7-2, the J gene TRBJ2-5; D call uncertain. The germline CDR1 and CDR2 sequences are SGHTA and FQGNSA. This CDR3 region has 14 residues. V was clipped by 7 bases and J by 4 bases, with 16 bases between them.

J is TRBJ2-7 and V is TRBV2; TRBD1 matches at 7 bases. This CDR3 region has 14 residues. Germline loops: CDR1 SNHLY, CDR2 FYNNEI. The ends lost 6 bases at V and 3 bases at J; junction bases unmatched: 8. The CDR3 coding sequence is TGTGCCAGCAGGCCGAACCAGGGGGTCTACGAGCAGTACTTC. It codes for CASRPNQGVYEQYF. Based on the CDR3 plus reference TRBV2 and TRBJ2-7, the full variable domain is EPEVTQTPSHQVTQMGQEVILRCVPISNHLYFYWYRQILGQKVEFLVSFYNNEISEKSEIFDDQFSVERPDGSNFTLKIRSTKLEDSAMYFCASRPNQGVYEQYFGPGTRLTVT.

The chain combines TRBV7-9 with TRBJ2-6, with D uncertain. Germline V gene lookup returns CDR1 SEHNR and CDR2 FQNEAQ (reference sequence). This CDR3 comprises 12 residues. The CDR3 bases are TGTGCGGAGCCCTCTGGGGCCAACGTCCTGACTTTC. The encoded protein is CAEPSGANVLTF. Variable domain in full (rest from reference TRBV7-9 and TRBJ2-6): DTGVSQNPRHKITKRGQNVTFRCDPISEHNRLYWYRQTLGQGPEFLTYFQNEAQLEKSRLLSDRFSAERPKGSFSTLEIQRTEQGDSAMYLCAEPSGANVLTFGAGSRLTVL.